The subject of this entry is one T cell receptor beta chain. The antigen remains unidentified. This entry comes from a study of cytomegalovirus exposure and HLA in healthy donors. General observations from the study: Analysis was carried out at a later point, and it linked a missense DCLRE1C variant to TCR beta V- and J-gene trimming.

V shed 5 bases and J 9 bases; nucleotides not matched to a gene: 19. This CDR3 contains 16 residues. Germline V CDR1 and CDR2: MDHEN, SYDVKM. The study ran its PCR with 60 Vbeta and 13 Jbeta primers. Generated by immunoSEQ multiplex PCR, the TCRdb table keeps only in-frame clones and is missing some. Here the sample spans about 120,000 clones, 65% to 85% being singletons. This receptor was identified in a woman aged 18-30 years in good health and CMV-seronegative. Specimen: PBMCs. This rearrangement joins TRBV28 to TRBJ2-7, with TRBD2 matching over 7 bases. The CDR3 reads CASSPRRGSDLYSQYF. As DNA, the CDR3 is TGTGCCAGCAGTCCCAGGCGGGGGAGCGACCTTTATTCGCAGTACTTC. The whole variable domain, filled in from reference TRBV28 and TRBJ2-7, reads DVKVTQSSRYLVKRTGEKVFLECVQDMDHENMFWYRQDPGLGLRLIYFSYDVKMKEKGDIPEGYSVSREKKERFSLILESASTNQTSMYLCASSPRRGSDLYSQYFGPGTRLTVT.